This paragraph covers one TCR beta chain sequence. Its matching antigen is unknown. This sample is part of a study of cytomegalovirus exposure and HLA in healthy donors. A multiplex PCR was run with 60 Vbeta primers and 13 Jbeta primers. Generated by immunoSEQ multiplex PCR, the TCRdb table keeps only in-frame clones and is missing some. Here the sample spans under 200,000 clones, almost 80% being singletons. The study's findings and limits: In a later analysis, CMV-associated beta chains were mostly HLA-associated, it appeared. In terms of immune exposure information, only CMV serostatus was available. The study labeled under 200 TCR beta chains cytomegalovirus-associated. Being productive about 87% or about 30% of the time was typical of most TCR beta V segments in an earlier analysis.

The TCR sequence derives from a man in his forties or fifties in good health and CMV-seropositive. Sequenced: PBMCs.

The CDR3 DNA is TGTGCCAGCAGTCAAAGCAGGAACAATGAGCAGTTCTTC. Its protein is CASSQSRNNEQFF. This sequence joins TRBV6-5 and TRBJ2-1; the D is unclear. The CDR3 runs to 13 residues. Germline CDR1 and CDR2: MNHEY and SVGAGI. V was shortened by 5 bases and J by 5 bases, with 10 bases between the two germline ends.